Shown below are 25 T cell receptor beta chains from a single sample sequenced in a study of blood T cell repertoires in COVID-19. Some clones are missing from TCRdb's copy, which holds only in-frame ones; the method was immunoSEQ multiplex PCR. The sample holds 100,000 or so clones, around four fifths seen once. The source material was peripheral blood. The receptors shown here come from a woman aged 70-85 years with acute or convalescent COVID-19.

The V and J genes are TRBV20-1 and TRBJ1-5, with D possibly matching TRBD1 (6 bases). Trimming stripped 3 bases from V and 1 base from J, with 13 bases between. The CDR3 length is 15 residues. Per germline, CDR1 DFQATT and CDR2 SNEGSKA (reference sequence). DNA of the CDR3: TGCAGTGCTAGTCTACAGACAGGCAGCAATCAGCCCCAGCATTTT. This translates into CSASLQTGSNQPQHF.

The chain recombines TRBV5-5 with TRBJ1-2, with D possibly TRBD1 on 5 matching bases. The CDR3 spans 17 residues. Germline CDR1 is SGHKS and CDR2 is YYEKEE (reference sequence). V lost 0 bases and J 0 bases, leaving 15 bases between the germline ends. CDR3 protein: CASSLAGGARANYGYTF. The CDR3 nucleotides are TGTGCCAGCAGCTTGGCCGGAGGGGCCAGGGCTAACTATGGCTACACCTTC.

The chain employs TRBV4-2 and TRBJ1-3, with 9 bases identical to TRBD1. This CDR3 has 17 amino acids. Germline V gives CDR1 LGHNA, CDR2 YNFKEQ. Trimming took 0 bases from V and 2 from J; bases not matched to a gene: 5. This CDR3 reads CASSQEGQGIAGNTIYF. CDR3 nucleotides: TGTGCCAGCAGCCAAGAGGGACAGGGTATAGCTGGAAACACCATATATTTT.

V is TRBV4-2 and J is TRBJ2-2; 8 nucleotides agree with TRBD1. V lost 4 bases to trimming and J lost 1 base; unmatched junction nucleotides: 5. In germline, CDR1 is LGHNA, CDR2 YNFKEQ. CDR3 length equals 16 residues. In DNA, the CDR3 is TGTGCCAGCAGCCGACCCGGGACAGGGAACACCGGGGAGCTGTTTTTT. Translating it yields CASSRPGTGNTGELFF.

The V call is TRBV5-1, the J call TRBJ2-5; TRBD2 agrees at 8 bases. The trim removed 3 bases at V and 1 base at J, leaving 5 bases unmatched. Germline CDR1 SGHRS, CDR2 YFSETQ. The CDR3 extends over 15 amino acids. CDR3 sequence reads: CASSYSSGLQETQYF. CDR3 DNA: TGCGCCAGCAGCTATTCTAGCGGGCTCCAAGAGACCCAGTACTTC.

The chain carries TRBV28 and TRBJ1-2, with 8 positions matching TRBD1. With V trimmed by 6 bases and J by 6 bases, 6 bases remained unmatched. The germline gives CDR1 MDHEN, CDR2 SYDVKM. The CDR3 totals 13 residues. The CDR3 DNA reads TGTGCCAGCAGCCTCGCAGGGGGCAATGGCTACACCTTC. Translating it yields CASSLAGGNGYTF.

The sample holds a few counts of this clone. This sequence joins TRBV3-1 (or the pseudogene TRBV3-2) and TRBJ2-2; D call uncertain. Germline V CDR1 and CDR2: LGHDT, YNNKEL (reference sequence). The V end was cut by 6 bases, the J end by 0 bases, with 14 bases between. The CDR3 sequence is 16 residues long. DNA for the CDR3: TGTGCCAGCAGTCGTGGCGGCAGAACGAACACCGGGGAGCTGTTTTTT. As protein: CASSRGGRTNTGELFF.

The chain has TRBV7-2 and TRBJ1-2; D is ambiguous. Germline V CDR1 and CDR2: SGHTA, FQGNSA. V was cut by 0 bases and J by 6 bases, with 11 bases left in between. The CDR3 contains 14 residues. CDR3 nucleotide sequence: TGTGCCAGCAGCTTAGCAGAGGCCAGTAATGGCTACACCTTC. It yields the protein CASSLAEASNGYTF. The whole variable domain, filled in from reference TRBV7-2 and TRBJ1-2, reads GAGVSQSPSNKVTEKGKDVELRCDPISGHTALYWYRQSLGQGLEFLIYFQGNSAPDKSGLPSDRFSAERTGGSVSTLTIQRTQQEDSAVYLCASSLAEASNGYTFGSGTRLTVV.

The chain joins TRBV3-1 (or the pseudogene TRBV3-2) to TRBJ1-6, with TRBD1 matching 9 bases. The germline CDR1 and CDR2 sequences are LGHDT and YNNKEL (reference sequence). The CDR3 runs to 14 residues. The V gene end was trimmed by 4 bases and the J gene end by 7 bases; junction bases not matched to a gene: 2. The CDR3 DNA reads TGTGCCAGCAGCCGACAGGGGGAAAATTCACCCCTCCACTTT. It specifies CASSRQGENSPLHF.

This clone has just one count. The CDR3 here is CASSPIGDGGREKLFF. In nucleotides, the CDR3 is TGTGCCAGCTCACCAATCGGGGACGGAGGGCGCGAAAAACTGTTTTTT. The chain is built from TRBV18 and TRBJ1-4, with TRBD1 as a possible D gene (5 bases). V was trimmed by 2 bases and J by 8 bases, leaving 18 bases between them. Germline CDR1 is KGHSH and CDR2 is LQKENI. This CDR3 contains 16 residues.

The J gene is TRBJ2-5, the V gene TRBV3-1 (or the pseudogene TRBV3-2); 10 bases align to TRBD2. The germline V gene has CDR1 LGHDT and CDR2 YNNKEL (reference sequence). The CDR3 consists of 15 residues. V lost 4 bases to trimming and J lost 4 bases; unmatched junction nucleotides: 6. The CDR3 region has the DNA TGTGCCAGCAGCCTCAGCGGGGGGGGCATAGAGACCCAGTACTTC. Translation: CASSLSGGGIETQYF.

This chain's CDR3 is CASSLGAPNTEAFF. As DNA, the CDR3 is TGTGCCAGCAGCTTGGGAGCGCCGAACACTGAAGCTTTCTTT. The chain recombines TRBV11-2 with TRBJ1-1; D is unclear. This CDR3 is 14 amino acids long. The V gene lost 3 bases and the J gene lost 1 base, with 9 bases spanning the gap. CDR1 SGHAT and CDR2 FQNNGV come from the germline V gene.

The chain uses TRBV28 and TRBJ1-3, with TRBD1 matching over 7 bases. CDR1 is MDHEN, CDR2 SYDVKM, per germline. Trimming removed 6 bases from V and 4 bases from J; junction bases left unmatched: 9. The CDR3 runs to 15 residues. The chain's CDR3 is CASSSPTGQGNTIYF. The CDR3 bases are TGTGCCAGCAGCAGCCCGACAGGGCAAGGAAACACCATATATTTT.

The rearrangement joins TRBV4-1 to TRBJ1-1; possible D gene TRBD1, 5 bases. The CDR3 is 15 residues long. Germline CDR1 is MGHRA and CDR2 is YSYEKL. Trimming took off 4 bases at V and 3 bases at J, with 15 bases between the two ends. The CDR3 region is CASSLLGWGDTEAFF. Written as DNA, the CDR3 is TGCGCCAGCAGCCTCTTAGGGTGGGGCGACACTGAAGCTTTCTTT.

The chain has TRBV11-2 and TRBJ2-3; TRBD2 might be the D (5 bases). Germline V lookup: CDR1 SGHAT, CDR2 FQNNGV. With 1 base removed from V and 5 bases from J, the gap between germline ends came to 10 bases. CDR3 length: 14 amino acids. The CDR3: CASSLVSGKDTQYF. The CDR3 DNA reads TGTGCCAGCAGCTTAGTTTCGGGGAAAGATACGCAGTATTTT.

The table lists this clone with a count of one. J is TRBJ1-5 and V is TRBV27, with D possibly matching TRBD1 (5 bases). The CDR3 runs 16 residues. Trimming shortened V by 2 bases and J by 0 bases, and 11 bases separated the two germline ends. CDR1 is MNHEY, CDR2 SMNVEV, per germline (reference sequence). The CDR3 loop reads CASSLKAGISNQPQHF. The CDR3 region has the DNA TGTGCCAGCAGTTTAAAGGCAGGGATTAGCAATCAGCCCCAGCATTTT.

This chain connects TRBV7-3 to TRBJ1-4, with 7 bases identical to TRBD1. With 5 bases clipped from V and 8 bases from J, the junction kept 20 bases outside the gene matches. The V gene's germline CDR1 is SGHTA and CDR2 FQGTGA. The CDR3 has 18 amino acids. The CDR3 reads CASSQDPPGQAKGEKLFF. CDR3 in DNA: TGTGCCAGCAGCCAGGACCCCCCTGGACAGGCCAAGGGCGAAAAACTGTTTTTT.

The chain combines TRBV18 with TRBJ1-4, with TRBD1 as a possible D gene (6 bases). Germline CDR1 is KGHSH and CDR2 is LQKENI. The CDR3 runs to 15 residues. Trimming stripped 6 bases from V and 7 bases from J, with 18 bases between. The CDR3 sequence: CASSVRQAAREKLFF. Here the CDR3 DNA reads TGTGCCAGCTCCGTCCGACAGGCGGCGCGTGAAAAACTGTTTTTT. Using reference TRBV18 and TRBJ1-4 for the parts outside the CDR3, the full variable domain is NAGVMQNPRHLVRRRGQEARLRCSPMKGHSHVYWYRQLPEEGLKFMVYLQKENIIDESGMPKERFSAEFPKEGPSILRIQQVVRGDSAAYFCASSVRQAAREKLFFGSGTQLSVL.

This chain links TRBV19 with TRBJ1-4; D not certain. Trimming shortened V by 7 bases and J by 0 bases, and 15 bases separated the two germline ends. Germline V lookup: CDR1 LNHDA, CDR2 SQIVND (reference sequence). CDR3 length: 16 residues. In nucleotides, the CDR3 is TGTGCCAGTAACCCCCTAGCCGGAACAACTAATGAAAAACTGTTTTTT. Translated, it gives CASNPLAGTTNEKLFF.

The rearrangement joins TRBV2 to TRBJ2-3; weak D call: TRBD1 (7 bases). Trimming left V 2 bases short and J 4 bases short, with 13 bases between. This CDR3 has 15 amino acids. In germline, CDR1 is SNHLY, CDR2 FYNNEI. The CDR3 sequence: CASSERSGGSDTQYF. DNA of the CDR3: TGTGCCAGCAGTGAACGTTCAGGGGGGTCAGATACGCAGTATTTT. Supplemented by reference TRBV2 and TRBJ2-3, the full variable domain reads EPEVTQTPSHQVTQMGQEVILRCVPISNHLYFYWYRQILGQKVEFLVSFYNNEISEKSEIFDDQFSVERPDGSNFTLKIRSTKLEDSAMYFCASSERSGGSDTQYFGPGTRLTVL.

The genes are TRBV5-1 and TRBJ2-7; 7 positions agree with TRBD2. The junction had 12 bases not matched to a gene; V was cut back by 7 bases and J by 2 bases. This CDR3 comprises 15 residues. In germline, CDR1 is SGHRS, CDR2 YFSETQ. The CDR3: CASSIGLGTTYEQYV. The CDR3 DNA sequence: TGCGCCAGCTCAATAGGACTAGGGACGACCTACGAGCAGTACGTC.

V usage is TRBV20-1 and J usage is TRBJ2-6; 7 nucleotides line up with TRBD1. Germline V gene lookup returns CDR1 DFQATT and CDR2 SNEGSKA (reference sequence). There are 15 residues in the CDR3. V was clipped by 5 bases and J by 0 bases; unmatched bases: 4. The CDR3 sequence is CSARDRASGANVLTF. In DNA, the CDR3 is TGCAGTGCTCGTGACAGGGCCTCTGGGGCCAACGTCCTGACTTTC.

The chain recombines TRBV12-3 or TRBV12-4 with TRBJ1-1; a weak D match, TRBD1 (5 bases). Trimming took 3 bases from V and 7 from J, leaving 12 bases between them. The CDR3 length is 13 residues. The CDR3 region is CASSFLSGNEAFF. The CDR3 nucleotides read TGTGCCAGCAGTTTCTTGTCAGGGAATGAAGCTTTCTTT.

This clone was seen more than once but under ten times. The J gene is TRBJ1-4, the V gene TRBV7-9, with TRBD1 as a possible D gene (5 bases). Germline CDR1 is SEHNR and CDR2 is FQNEAQ (reference sequence). Trimming left V 5 bases short and J 12 bases short, with 10 bases between. The CDR3 is 11 amino acids. CDR3 in amino acids: CASSLRGELFF. The CDR3 region has the DNA TGTGCCAGCAGCCTACGGGGGGAACTGTTTTTT.

The genes are TRBV6-6 and TRBJ2-3, with TRBD2 matching over 10 bases. This CDR3 comprises 15 residues. V shed 6 bases, J shed 1 base, and the junction held 4 bases outside the gene matches. Germline-derived CDR1 and CDR2 are MNHNY and SVGAGI (reference sequence). DNA for the CDR3: TGTGCCAGCAGCGTAGGGACTAGCGGCACAGATACGCAGTATTTT. Translation gives CASSVGTSGTDTQYF.